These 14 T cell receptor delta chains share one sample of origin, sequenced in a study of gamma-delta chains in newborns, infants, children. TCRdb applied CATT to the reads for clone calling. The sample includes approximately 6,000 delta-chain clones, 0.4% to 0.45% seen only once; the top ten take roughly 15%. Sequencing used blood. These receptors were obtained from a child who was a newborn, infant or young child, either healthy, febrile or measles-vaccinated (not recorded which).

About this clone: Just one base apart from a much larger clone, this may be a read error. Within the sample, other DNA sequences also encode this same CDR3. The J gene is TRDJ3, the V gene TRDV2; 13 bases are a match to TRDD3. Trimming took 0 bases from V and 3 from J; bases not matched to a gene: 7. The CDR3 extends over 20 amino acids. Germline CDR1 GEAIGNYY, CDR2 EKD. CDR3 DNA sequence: TGTGCCTGTGACACCGTTGGACTGGGGGATACGAACTGGGACACCCGACAGATGTTTTTC. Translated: CACDTVGLGDTNWDTRQMFF.

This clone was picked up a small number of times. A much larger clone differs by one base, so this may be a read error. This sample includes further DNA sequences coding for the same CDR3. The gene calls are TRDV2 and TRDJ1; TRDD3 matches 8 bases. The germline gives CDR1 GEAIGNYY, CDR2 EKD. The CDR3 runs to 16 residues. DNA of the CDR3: TGTGCCTGTGACGTACTGGGGGCCCTTTACACTGATAAACTCATCTTT. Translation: CACDVLGALYTDKLIF.

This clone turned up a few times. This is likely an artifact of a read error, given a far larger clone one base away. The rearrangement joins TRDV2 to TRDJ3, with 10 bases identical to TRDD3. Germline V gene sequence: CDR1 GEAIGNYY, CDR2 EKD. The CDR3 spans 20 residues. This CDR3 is CACDTVLGDPDSWDARQMFF. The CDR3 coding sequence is TGTGCCTGTGACACCGTACTGGGGGATCCAGACTCCTGGGACGCCCGACAGATGTTTTTC.

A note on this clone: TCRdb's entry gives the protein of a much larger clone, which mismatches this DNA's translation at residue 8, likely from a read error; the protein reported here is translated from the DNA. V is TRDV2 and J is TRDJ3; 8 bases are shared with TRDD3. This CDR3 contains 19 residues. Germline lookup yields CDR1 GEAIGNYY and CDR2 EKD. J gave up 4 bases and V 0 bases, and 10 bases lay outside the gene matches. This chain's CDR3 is CACDTWGMRGEWDTRQMFF. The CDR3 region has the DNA TGTGCCTGTGACACCTGGGGGATGCGCGGGGAATGGGACACCCGACAGATGTTTTTC.

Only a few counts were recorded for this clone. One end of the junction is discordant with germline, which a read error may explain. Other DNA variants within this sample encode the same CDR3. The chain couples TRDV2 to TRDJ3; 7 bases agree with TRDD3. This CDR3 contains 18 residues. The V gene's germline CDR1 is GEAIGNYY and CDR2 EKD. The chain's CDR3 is CACDKLGGSSWDTRQTFF. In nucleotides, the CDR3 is TGTGCCTGTGACAAGCTGGGGGGTAGCTCCTGGGACACCCGACAGACGTTTTTC.

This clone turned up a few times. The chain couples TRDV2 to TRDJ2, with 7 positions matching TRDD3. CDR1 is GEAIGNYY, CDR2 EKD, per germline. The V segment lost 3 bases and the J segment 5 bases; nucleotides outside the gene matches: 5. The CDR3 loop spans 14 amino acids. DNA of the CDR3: TGTGCCTGTGACCCCCTGGGGGCTACAGCACAACTCTTCTTT. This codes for CACDPLGATAQLFF.

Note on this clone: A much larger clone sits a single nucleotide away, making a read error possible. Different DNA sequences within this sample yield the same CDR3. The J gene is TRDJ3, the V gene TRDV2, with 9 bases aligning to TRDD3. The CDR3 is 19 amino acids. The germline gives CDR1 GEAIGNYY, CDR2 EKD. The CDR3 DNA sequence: TGTGCCTGCGACACGACTGGGGGACTAAGCTCCTGGGACACCCGACAGATGTTTTTC. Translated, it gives CACDTTGGLSSWDTRQMFF.

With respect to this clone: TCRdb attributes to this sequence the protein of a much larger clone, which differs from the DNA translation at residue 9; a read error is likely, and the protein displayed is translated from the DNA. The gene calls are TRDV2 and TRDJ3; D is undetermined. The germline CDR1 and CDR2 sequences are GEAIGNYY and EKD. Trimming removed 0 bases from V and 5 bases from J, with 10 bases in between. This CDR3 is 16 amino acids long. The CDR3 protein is CACDTLGSRDTRQMFF. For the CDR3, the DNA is TGTGCCTGTGACACCTTGGGAAGTCGGGACACCCGACAGATGTTTTTC.

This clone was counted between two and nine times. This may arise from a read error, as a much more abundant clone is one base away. CDR3 region: CACDTGVTGVPGRTRQMFF. CDR3 in DNA: TGTGCCTGTGACACCGGGGTTACTGGGGTACCCGGCCGCACCCGACAGATGTTTTTC. This chain connects TRDV2 to TRDJ3, with 7 bases aligning to TRDD3. The CDR3 spans 19 residues. J gave up 9 bases and V 0 bases, and 16 bases lay outside the gene matches. CDR1 GEAIGNYY and CDR2 EKD come from the germline V gene.

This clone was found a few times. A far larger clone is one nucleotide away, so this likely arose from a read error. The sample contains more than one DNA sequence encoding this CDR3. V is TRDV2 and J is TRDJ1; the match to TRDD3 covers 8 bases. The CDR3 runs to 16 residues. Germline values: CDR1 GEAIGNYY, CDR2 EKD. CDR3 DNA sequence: TGTGCCTGTGACGCCCTTACTGGGGGGTACACCGATAAACTCATCTTC. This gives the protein CACDALTGGYTDKLIF.

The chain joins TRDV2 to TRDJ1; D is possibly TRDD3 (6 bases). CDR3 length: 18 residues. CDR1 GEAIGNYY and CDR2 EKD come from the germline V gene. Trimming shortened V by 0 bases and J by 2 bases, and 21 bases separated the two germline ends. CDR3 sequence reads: CACDTVGVPTWRTDKLIF. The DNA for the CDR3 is TGTGCCTGTGACACCGTGGGGGTCCCGACCTGGCGGACCGATAAACTCATCTTT.

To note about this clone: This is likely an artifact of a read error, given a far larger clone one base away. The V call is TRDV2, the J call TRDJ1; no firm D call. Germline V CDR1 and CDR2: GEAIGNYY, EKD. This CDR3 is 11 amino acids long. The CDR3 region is CARDYTDKLIF. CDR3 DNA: TGTGCCCGTGACTACACCGATAAACTCATCTTT.

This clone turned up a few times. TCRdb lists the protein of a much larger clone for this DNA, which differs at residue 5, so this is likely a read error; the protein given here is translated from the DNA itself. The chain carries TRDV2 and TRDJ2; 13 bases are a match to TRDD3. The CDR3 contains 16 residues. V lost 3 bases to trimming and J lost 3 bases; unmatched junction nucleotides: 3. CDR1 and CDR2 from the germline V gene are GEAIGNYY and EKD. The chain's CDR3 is CACDVLGDTMTAQLFF. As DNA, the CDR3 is TGTGCCTGTGACGTACTGGGGGATACGATGACAGCACAACTCTTCTTT.

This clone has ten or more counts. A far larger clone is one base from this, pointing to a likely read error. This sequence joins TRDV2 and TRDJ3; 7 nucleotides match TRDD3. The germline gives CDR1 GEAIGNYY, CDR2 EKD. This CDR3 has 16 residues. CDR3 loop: CACDWGSSRDTRQMFF. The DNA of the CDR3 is TGTGCCTGTGACTGGGGGAGCTCCCGGGACACCCGACAGATGTTTTTC.